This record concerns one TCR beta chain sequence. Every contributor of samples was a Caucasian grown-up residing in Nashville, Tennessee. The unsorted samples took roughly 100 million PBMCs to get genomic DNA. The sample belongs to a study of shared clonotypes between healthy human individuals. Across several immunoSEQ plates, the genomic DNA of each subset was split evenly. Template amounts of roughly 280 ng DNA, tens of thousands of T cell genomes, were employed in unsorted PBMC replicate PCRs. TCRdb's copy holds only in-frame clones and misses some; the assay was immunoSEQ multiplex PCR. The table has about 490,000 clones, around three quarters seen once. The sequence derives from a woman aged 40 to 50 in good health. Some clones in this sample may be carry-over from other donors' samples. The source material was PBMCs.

The CDR3 bases are TGTGCCAGTAGTATAGGGGCGCAGGGGTGGGACACTGAAGCTTTCTTT. Protein: CASSIGAQGWDTEAFF. V is TRBV19 and J is TRBJ1-1; D perhaps matches TRBD1 (6 bases). CDR3 size: 16 residues. V lost 1 base to trimming and J lost 3 bases, with 15 bases between them. In germline, CDR1 is LNHDA, CDR2 SQIVND (reference sequence).